This T cell receptor (beta chain) was captured in a study of CD8+ T cells in alopecia areata (dated by TCRdb to 2017 to 2018). For context, the study as a whole: Treated patients were enrolled in an open-label pilot trial of oral tofacitinib at 5 to 10 mg twice daily for moderate-to-severe alopecia areata. immunoSEQ multiplex PCR using 35 Vbeta forward primers and 13 Jbeta reverse primers was used to amplify TCRbeta CDR3 regions. The study used high-throughput TCRbeta sequencing to examine T cell clonal expansion in alopecia areata, in both the C3H/HeJ mouse model and human patients. Scalp clonality was compared across normal scalp (n=4), patchy alopecia areata scalp (n=8), and alopecia totalis/universalis scalp (n=8). For the treated patients, the SALT score, which quantifies what percentage of scalp surface area is affected, served as the measure of disease severity. RNA came from the PAXgene miRNA kit for fixed scalp, the miRNeasy kit for PBMCs, and the RNeasy kit for mouse skin. Biopsies were taken from tofacitinib-treated patients at baseline and at 4 and 24 weeks of treatment, and a later scalp biopsy was taken in several of the tofacitinib-treated patients. Human TCRbeta sequencing covered scalp tissue and sorted CD4+ and CD8+ peripheral blood T cells from patchy and totalis/universalis alopecia areata patients and healthy controls. Tofacitinib was administered for 6 to 18 months, and 6 months of follow-up off drug were then conducted to assess delayed response and recurrence.

Comments on this clone: This receptor's antigen is unknown. One base away there is no much larger clone; base qualities are not given. The sample carries other DNA sequences with the same CDR3.

Per the publication, the time point label means: roughly 24 weeks on oral tofacitinib. The treatment or condition label, read with the paper, signifies: oral pan-JAK inhibitor, 5-10 mg twice daily. Peripheral blood and lesional scalp punch biopsies were obtained from patients with alopecia areata. PBMCs were separated by density centrifugation and stained for CD3, CD4 and CD8, after which CD4+ and CD8+ T cells were sorted on a FACSAria. The library was generated by the immunoSEQ multiplex PCR assay. For TCR sequencing, RNA was extracted from every sample and reverse transcribed into cDNA to serve as template. First-strand cDNA was synthesized with SuperScript III using a 2:1 mix of oligo-dT and random hexamers. A synthetic immune receptor repertoire was used to gauge amplification bias, and whatever bias remained was removed computationally. The paper's processing steps were these. After raw reads were preprocessed to remove errors, the CDR3 was defined following IMGT conventions as running from the conserved cysteine to phenylalanine. To get clonality, Shannon entropy was normalized by log2 of the number of productive unique TCRs and the result was subtracted from 1. Whether scalp clones were CD4 or CD8 was inferred by matching scalp TCRbeta sequences against CD4 and CD8 repertoires sorted from blood. As stored in TCRdb, this immuneACCESS dataset retains in-frame rearrangements with V and J assigned. A fraction of the clones does not appear; measured against another copy, unresolved V genes explain less than half of the discrepancy, and the remainder lacks a known reason. The DNA gave D and trimming, while V, J and clone size come from that table. The table for this sample lists 150,000 to 200,000 clones; 60% of them were counted only once. Approximately 1% of the sample is held by the ten biggest clonotypes.

The germline V gene provides CDR1 SNHLY and CDR2 FYNNEI. V loses 2 bases of germline sequence and J loses 0 bases, and the interval between the two ends is 5 bases. Including cysteine and phenylalanine, the CDR3 has 14 amino acids. Of the read, only the CDR3 DNA is kept; its 42 bases are in frame from base 1. The paper's findings and limits, for the study overall: Compared with normal scalp, lesional scalp, particularly in alopecia totalis/universalis, had higher clonality and more expanded CD8+ clones, which suggests antigenic drive. With tofacitinib, both scalp clonality and the number of expanded CD8+ clones among the top 100 scalp clones went down significantly. Because the treated cohort was small and had just a single nonresponder, larger studies are needed to establish links between baseline CD8+ expansion and response. Shared TCR sequences between patients were less evident than in mice, which may be partly attributable to HLA diversity in the patient population. Many expanded lesional clones persisted in scalp and blood during tofacitinib treatment, which may partly explain relapse after stopping treatment. Unlike mouse skin, where gammadelta T cells dominate, normal human skin contains resident alphabeta T cells that get sequenced too, which complicates analysis of the scalp TCR repertoire.

Here the sequenced sample was CD4+ T cells sorted from blood, taken at week 24, from a patient treated with tofacitinib. The sequence came from a human donor with alopecia areata. The sequence joins TRBV2 to TRBJ2-4, with the D gene call left open. This receptor carries the CDR3 CASSEPLAKNIQYF. The bases are TGTGCCAGCAGTGAACCCCTAGCCAAAAACATTCAGTACTTC.